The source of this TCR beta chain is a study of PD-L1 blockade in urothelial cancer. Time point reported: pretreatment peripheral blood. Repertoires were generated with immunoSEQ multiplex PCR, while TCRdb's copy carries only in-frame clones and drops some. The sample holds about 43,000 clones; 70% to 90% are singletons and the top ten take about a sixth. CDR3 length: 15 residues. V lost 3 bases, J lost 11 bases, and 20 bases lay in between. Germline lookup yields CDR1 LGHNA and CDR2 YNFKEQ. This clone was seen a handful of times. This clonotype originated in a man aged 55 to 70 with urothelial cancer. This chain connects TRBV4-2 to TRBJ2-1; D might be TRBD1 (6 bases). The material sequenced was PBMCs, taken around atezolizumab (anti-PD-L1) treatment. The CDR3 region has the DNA TGTGCCAGCAGCCAGGGGGACATTACGACGAACAAGCAGTTCTTC. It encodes CASSQGDITTNKQFF.